This note documents a single TCR beta chain sequence. This receptor's antigen is unknown. The sample holds no much larger clone one base away, and base qualities are not on file. Other DNA sequences in the same sample also yield this CDR3. The data derive from a study of cytomegalovirus exposure and HLA in healthy donors (dated by TCRdb to 2016 to 2017). As for the study more broadly: An earlier analysis of 587 of the donors reported about 260 Gb of sequence data and 95 million to 120 million unique TCR beta sequences obtained from approximately 180 million T cells. Genome-wide SNP genotypes for about 65% of the roughly 700 donors were used in a later genetic analysis, which treated that subset as a discovery cohort. Both class I and class II loci were covered by HLA typing, at four-digit resolution. Of the roughly 400 genotyped donors, over 70% fell in the genetic ancestry cluster associated with self-reported Caucasian donors. An early release covering roughly 600 HLA-typed donors comprised roughly 300 gigabases of sequencing data and roughly 85 million unique TCR sequences. Among approximately 370 genotyped donors of the cohort, an average of approximately 240,000 unique TCR beta nucleotide sequences was sequenced per donor, of which about 19% were non-productive. Roughly five DR-DQ haplotypes were handled as single units for association and clustering, since linkage in the cohort was strong. The study combined high-throughput TCR immunosequencing, statistical association of individual TCRs with disease status, and machine learning to predict cytomegalovirus infection status. All discovery cohort repertoires had been generated on a single sequencing platform. A later analysis re-analyzed previously published TCR beta repertoires from 660 or so donors and added high-resolution HLA genotyping to study TCR occurrence patterns. Alongside the repertoire data, information on donor age, sex, ethnicity and CMV serostatus was compiled. A separate validation cohort of 100 to 150 different subjects was used in addition to the 666-subject first cohort. The later analysis used no new phenotypic data to find candidate immune exposures, relying instead on TCR beta sequences and their occurrence across donors. Using immunosequencing, the study profiled T cell repertoires from about 650 subjects and related those repertoires to cytomegalovirus serostatus. An earlier analysis of approximately 640 of the donors applied high-throughput TCR beta sequencing to assess whether each TCR beta V gene segment acted as functional or pseudogenic. The study was designed to test whether signatures of past pathogen exposure could be identified by cataloging public T cell receptors. Typing coverage differed by locus: A, B, C, DRB1 and DQB1 were typed in roughly 620-630 donors, DQA1 in about 500, DPA1 in over 600, and DPB1 in approximately 450. On the study overall, not on this receptor specifically: An earlier analysis of approximately 530 of the donors showed that most TCR beta V segments appeared in productive rearrangements either about 87% or about 30% of the time, which broadly matched IMGT annotations. In both the original and validation cohorts, the classifier was reported to diagnose cytomegalovirus status with high specificity and sensitivity. According to a later genetic analysis, donors in an Asian-associated ancestry cluster had fewer N-insertions in productive TCRs than the approximately 700-donor mean. In this cohort, only TCR beta chains were sequenced, and detectable features were limited by the absence of alpha or paired-chain data. In a later analysis, most CMV-associated TCR beta chains were found to appear HLA-restricted, with HLA associations seemingly driven largely by CMV exposure. In the study, about 150 TCR beta chains were listed as associated with cytomegalovirus. According to a later analysis, TCR association rates differed among HLA loci, with DRB1 alleles showing the most associated TCRs and HLA-C alleles showing the fewest. Presence/absence analyses assumed roughly uniform sequencing depth across donors, an assumption that may not hold. Most TCR sequences were seen in very few donors, while some public TCRs were found in many individuals. The authors suggested that the approach could potentially be extended to other disease states and immunological phenotypes. Correlated functional status among segregating V segments might reflect linkage disequilibrium, but an unknown experimental factor could not be ruled out. When HLA alleles, especially DR and DQ, strongly co-occurred, attributing TCR associations to individual alleles was difficult. According to a later analysis, parvovirus B19, influenza, CMV and Epstein-Barr virus appeared linked to several top co-occurrence clusters. Some IMGT-functional V segments, including TRBV6-2 and TRBV6-3, could not be told apart with the 87-base-pair reads, so those segments were excluded. Immune exposure information for the cohort was limited to CMV serostatus. Because some donors lacked HLA typing at each locus, the association tests relied only on the typed subset. A few of the identified cytomegalovirus-associated TCR beta chains were confirmed in vitro to be specific for cytomegalovirus antigens. A group of highly shared sequence variants was considered likely to be a technical artifact of the sequencing pipeline. Compared with equally common non-associated chains, HLA-associated TCR beta chains in a later analysis were more clonally expanded and had lower generation probabilities. A later analysis associated around 16,000 TCR beta sequences with specific HLA alleles at a false discovery rate of 0.05. V-gene and J-gene trimming of TCR beta chains was associated with a missense DCLRE1C variant in a later genetic analysis, and the association was replicated in an independent cohort. Seventeen rarely observed V segments, including chromosome 9 orphons, were excluded from the earlier analysis of a few hundred of the donors because counts were too low. A further reported finding was that TCR beta sequences accurately predicted the HLA-A and HLA-B alleles for most subjects in the first cohort.

The CDR3 spans 16 residues, from the cysteine through the phenylalanine. The CDR3 DNA has 48 bases and is translated from base 1. CDR1 KGHSH and CDR2 LQKENI were looked up in the germline V gene. Ends trimmed: V by 3 bases, J by 1 base; bases unmatched to a gene: 6. The library was prepared using the immunoSEQ multiplex PCR assay. For the multiplex PCR, a mixture combining 60 forward primers for TCR Vbeta segments and 13 reverse primers for TCR Jbeta segments was used. The CDR3 region of rearranged TCR beta genes was amplified from genomic DNA by a multiplex PCR assay. Amplified TCR beta libraries were sequenced as 87-base-pair reads on the Illumina HiSeq System. In the original analysis: A later analysis counted some 74 million unique TCR beta chains across the 550 to 750 repertoires, and about 10 million of these chains were shared by at least two donors. Raw reads were error-corrected and collapsed into unique sequences with a nearest-neighbor algorithm that merged closely related sequences to remove PCR and sequencing errors. Alignment of CDR3 sequences to IMGT reference sequences was used to assign V, D and J gene segments. For a sequence to be retained, a match of at least six nucleotides was required to both a V gene segment and a J gene segment. A rearrangement counted as productive if the CDR3 had no stop codons and remained in frame with V and J, and every other rearrangement counted as non-productive. Following IMGT convention, CDR3 was defined as the stretch from the second conserved V-encoded cysteine to the conserved J-encoded phenylalanine. The earlier analysis of about 530 of the donors excluded any sequence lacking an unambiguous match to a single V gene segment. In an earlier analysis of a few hundred of the donors, V segments were called functional above 56.7% productive rearrangements and were called segregating when the between-donor standard deviation exceeded 5%. A statistical classification framework was built for diagnosing cytomegalovirus status from the catalog of TCR beta chain sequences. In a later analysis, V and J genes were assigned by comparing TCR nucleotide sequences against IMGT/GENE-DB human TR gene sequences. A later analysis assigned CDR3 sequences and most-parsimonious VDJ recombination scenarios with the TCRdist pipeline. In a later analysis, each TCR beta chain was defined by its CDR3 amino acid sequence together with its V-gene family, and reads without a unique V-gene family were excluded. As a way to deal with suspected cross-contamination and a sequencing artifact, a later analysis dropped hundreds of nucleotide sequences that were highly shared and had low generation probability. In a later analysis, a clonal expansion index was calculated for each public chain from normalized within-repertoire ranks of inferred template counts. In a later analysis, generation probabilities were computed with a VDJ recombination model fitted to out-of-frame rearrangements, and the resulting probabilities were checked against IGoR. A later analysis scored TCR-TCR, TCR-HLA and TCR-CMV co-occurrence with hypergeometric tests, applying a repertoire-size bias correction to TCR pairs. A later analysis estimated false discovery rates by permuting HLA or CMV assignments 20 times. In a later analysis, co-occurring TCRs were grouped with DBSCAN, and TCRdist sequence similarity was added when clustering was performed within HLA-allele-positive subsets. Repertoires with fewer than 30,000 or more than 120,000 public chains were left out of co-occurrence clustering, as were roughly five repertoires with anomalous nucleotide sharing. TCRdb retrieved this table from immuneACCESS and kept in-frame rearrangements only. Not all clones are present; in checked studies, unresolved V genes account for under half, and no reason is known for the remainder. V, J and clone size are those of that table, while D and trimming were read from the DNA. Here the sample has roughly 140,000 clones; 70% to 90% occur a single time. 3.5% to 5.5% of the sample is in the top ten clones.

The cohort was made up of approximately 670 healthy bone marrow donors. All cohort members were sampled while nominally healthy, although unrecorded immune exposures were likely present. The donor was CMV seropositive and was included in the group of 300 or so seropositive cohort members. A peripheral blood sample was provided by each donor, and peripheral blood mononuclear cells were used for TCR beta sequencing. The Qiagen DNeasy Blood Extraction Kit was used to extract genomic DNA from the blood cell samples. This receptor was identified in a woman between 35 and 50 years old in good health and CMV-seropositive. The sample comprised PBMCs. Recombination joined TRBV18 with TRBJ1-5; 7 central nucleotides agree with TRBD1. In nucleotide form, the sequence is TGTGCCAGCTCACCCGACAGGGTACTAAGCAATCAGCCCCAGCATTTT. Its protein is CASSPDRVLSNQPQHF.